These 8 T cell receptor beta chains originate from one sample sequenced in a study of naive and memory T cell subsets. Amplification of ligated cDNA took four PCR rounds with SP2 and nested alpha and beta constant primers. TCRdb re-derived calls from the 5' RACE reads in MiXCR, one entry per CDR3 protein. The sample lists roughly 62,000 distinct CDR3 sequences, 8% seen once, with 15% to 20% in the top ten. A UMI-containing oligonucleotide was joined by 3' ligation to the TCR cDNA template. The source of these receptors is a female donor in good health.

The sample holds many counts of this clonotype. The chain joins TRBV19 to TRBJ2-6; TRBD1 agrees at 7 bases. The junction had 2 bases not matched to a gene; V was cut back by 5 bases and J by 1 base. The CDR3 covers 15 residues. Germline-derived CDR1 and CDR2 are LNHDA and SQIVND (reference sequence). As DNA, the CDR3 is TGTGCCAGTAGTGGACAGGAATCTGGGGCCAACGTCCTGACTTTC. Translating it yields CASSGQESGANVLTF.

V usage is TRBV11-3 and J usage is TRBJ2-1; TRBD2 agrees at 11 bases. Germline assignment: CDR1 SGHNT and CDR2 YENEEA. The CDR3 length is 16 residues. The ends lost 5 bases at V and 9 bases at J; junction bases unmatched: 12. CDR3 region: CASSRRIAGGPGEQFF. DNA of the CDR3: TGTGCCAGCAGCCGACGTATAGCGGGGGGGCCGGGTGAGCAGTTCTTC.

This clonotype was counted ten times or more. The V call is TRBV20-1, the J call TRBJ1-1; D perhaps matches TRBD1 (5 bases). CDR1 is DFQATT and CDR2 is SNEGSKA in the germline V gene (reference sequence). Trimming took off 6 bases at V and 0 bases at J, with 8 bases between the two ends. The CDR3 has 12 residues. CDR3 protein: CSAGRVNTEAFF. The CDR3 DNA reads TGCAGTGCGGGACGGGTGAACACTGAAGCTTTCTTT.

The chain is built from TRBV29-1 and TRBJ1-3; D remains unclear. Germline values: CDR1 SQVTM, CDR2 ANQGSEA. Deletions cut 6 bases from V and 2 bases from J, with 20 bases between. The CDR3 covers 16 residues. Here the CDR3 DNA reads TGCAGCGTCCCCAGAGTAATTAGGATTACTGGAAACACCATATATTTT. Protein sequence: CSVPRVIRITGNTIYF.

This clonotype was detected many times. The rearrangement links TRBV15 to TRBJ2-5; D unclear. Looked up from germline, CDR1 is LNHNV and CDR2 is YYDKDF (reference sequence). V was clipped by 0 bases and J by 7 bases, with 15 bases between them. The CDR3 consists of 15 residues. The CDR3 region has the DNA TGTGCCACCAGCAGAGATTCCGACACCCGAGGGACCCAGTACTTC. Amino acid sequence: CATSRDSDTRGTQYF.

This clonotype occurred a few times. The chain is built from TRBV20-1 and TRBJ2-1, with 9 bases aligning to TRBD2. CDR3 length: 15 residues. With V trimmed by 5 bases and J by 7 bases, 12 bases remained unmatched. Germline V gives CDR1 DFQATT, CDR2 SNEGSKA (reference sequence). CDR3 DNA: TGCAGTGCTCAGACCCCGGGACTAGCCCAAAATGAGCAGTTCTTC. This codes for CSAQTPGLAQNEQFF.

This clonotype was detected once. The J gene is TRBJ2-7, the V gene TRBV28; D assignment may be TRBD1 or TRBD2 (6 bases each). V dropped 2 bases and J dropped 5 bases, with 19 bases sitting between them. CDR1 is MDHEN, CDR2 SYDVKM, per germline. The CDR3 runs 16 residues. Written as DNA, the CDR3 is TGTGCCAGCAGTTTACCTGAGGGGGGACTGGTCGACGAGCAGTACTTC. Translated: CASSLPEGGLVDEQYF. The full variable domain, with the rest looked up from reference TRBV28 and TRBJ2-7, is DVKVTQSSRYLVKRTGEKVFLECVQDMDHENMFWYRQDPGLGLRLIYFSYDVKMKEKGDIPEGYSVSREKKERFSLILESASTNQTSMYLCASSLPEGGLVDEQYFGPGTRLTVT.

This clonotype was counted only a few times. The chain uses TRBV6-2 or TRBV6-3 and TRBJ1-1, with D maybe TRBD1 (5 bases). Trimming stripped 6 bases from V and 0 bases from J, with 14 bases between. Germline values: CDR1 MNHEY, CDR2 SVGEGT. The CDR3 is made up of 15 amino acids. This chain's CDR3 is CASRKTGTVNTEAFF. CDR3 sequence (DNA): TGTGCCAGCAGAAAAACCGGGACGGTGAACACTGAAGCTTTCTTT.